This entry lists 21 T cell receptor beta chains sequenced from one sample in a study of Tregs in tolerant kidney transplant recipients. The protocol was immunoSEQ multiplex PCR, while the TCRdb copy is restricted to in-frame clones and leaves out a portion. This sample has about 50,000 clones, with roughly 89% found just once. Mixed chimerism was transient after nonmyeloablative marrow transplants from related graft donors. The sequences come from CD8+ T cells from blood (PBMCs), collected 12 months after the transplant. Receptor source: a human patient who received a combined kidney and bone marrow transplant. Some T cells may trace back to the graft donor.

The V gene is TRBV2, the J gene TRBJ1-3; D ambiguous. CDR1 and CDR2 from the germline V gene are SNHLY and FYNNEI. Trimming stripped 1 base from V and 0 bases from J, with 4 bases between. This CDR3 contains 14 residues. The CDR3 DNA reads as TGTGCCAGCAGTGAAGGGAGCTCTGGAAACACCATATATTTT. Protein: CASSEGSSGNTIYF.

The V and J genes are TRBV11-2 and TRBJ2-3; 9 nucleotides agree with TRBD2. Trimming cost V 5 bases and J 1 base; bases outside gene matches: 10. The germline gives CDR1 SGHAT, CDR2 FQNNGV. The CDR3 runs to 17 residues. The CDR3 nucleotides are TGTGCCAGCAGCCGGGTAGGCGGGAGGGTGGGCACAGATACGCAGTATTTT. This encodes CASSRVGGRVGTDTQYF.

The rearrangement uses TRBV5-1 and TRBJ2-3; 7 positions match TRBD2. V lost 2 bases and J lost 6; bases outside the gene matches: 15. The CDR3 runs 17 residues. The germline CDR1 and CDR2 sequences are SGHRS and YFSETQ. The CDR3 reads CASSLPTTSLNGDTQYF. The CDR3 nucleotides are TGCGCCAGCAGCTTACCGACGACTAGCTTAAATGGGGATACGCAGTATTTT.

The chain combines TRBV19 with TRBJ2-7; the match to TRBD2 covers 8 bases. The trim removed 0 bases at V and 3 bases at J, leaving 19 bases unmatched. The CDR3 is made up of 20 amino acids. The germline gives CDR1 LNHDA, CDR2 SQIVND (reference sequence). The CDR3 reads CASSIDPEGIGLAGHYEQYF. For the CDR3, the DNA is TGTGCCAGTAGTATAGATCCAGAGGGTATCGGGCTAGCGGGTCACTACGAGCAGTACTTC.

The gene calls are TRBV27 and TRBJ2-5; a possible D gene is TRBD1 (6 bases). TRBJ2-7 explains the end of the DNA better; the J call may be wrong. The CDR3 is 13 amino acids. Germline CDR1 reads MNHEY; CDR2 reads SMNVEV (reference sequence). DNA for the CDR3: TGTGCCAGCAGTTCAGGGGTTACCTACGAGCAGTACTTC. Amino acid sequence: CASSSGVTYEQYF.

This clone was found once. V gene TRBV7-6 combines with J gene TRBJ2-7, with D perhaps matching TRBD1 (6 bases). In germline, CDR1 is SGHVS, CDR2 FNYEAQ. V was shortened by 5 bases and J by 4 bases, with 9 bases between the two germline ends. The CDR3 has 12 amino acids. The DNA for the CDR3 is TGTGCCAGCAGCCAGACAGGTTACGAGCAGTACTTC. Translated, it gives CASSQTGYEQYF.

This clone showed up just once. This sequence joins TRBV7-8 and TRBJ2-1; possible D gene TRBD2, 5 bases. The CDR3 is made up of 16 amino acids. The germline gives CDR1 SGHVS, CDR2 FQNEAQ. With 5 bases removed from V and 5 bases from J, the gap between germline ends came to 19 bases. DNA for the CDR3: TGTGCCAGCAGCCGCGTGTCGGGGTTGGGGAACAATGAGCAGTTCTTC. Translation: CASSRVSGLGNNEQFF.

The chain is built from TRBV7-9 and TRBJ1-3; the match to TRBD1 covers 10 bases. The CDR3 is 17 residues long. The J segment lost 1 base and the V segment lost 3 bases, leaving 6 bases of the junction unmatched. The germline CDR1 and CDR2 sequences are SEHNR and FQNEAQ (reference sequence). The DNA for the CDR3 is TGTGCCAGCAGCTTGGAGGAGGGACAGGGGTCTGGAAACACCATATATTTT. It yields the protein CASSLEEGQGSGNTIYF.

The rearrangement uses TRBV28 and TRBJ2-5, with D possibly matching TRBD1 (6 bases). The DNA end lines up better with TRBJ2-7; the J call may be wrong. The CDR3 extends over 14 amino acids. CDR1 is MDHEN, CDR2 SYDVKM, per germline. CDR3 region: CASRQGQSYYEQYF. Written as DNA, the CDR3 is TGTGCCAGCAGACAAGGACAGAGCTACTACGAGCAGTACTTC.

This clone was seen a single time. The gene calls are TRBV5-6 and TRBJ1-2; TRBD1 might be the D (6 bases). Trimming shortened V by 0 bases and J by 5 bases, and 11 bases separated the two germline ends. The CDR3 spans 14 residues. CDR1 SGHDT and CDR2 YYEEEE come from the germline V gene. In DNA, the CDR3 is TGTGCCAGCAGCTTGGTACAGGGAGGGTATGGCTACACCTTC. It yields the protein CASSLVQGGYGYTF.

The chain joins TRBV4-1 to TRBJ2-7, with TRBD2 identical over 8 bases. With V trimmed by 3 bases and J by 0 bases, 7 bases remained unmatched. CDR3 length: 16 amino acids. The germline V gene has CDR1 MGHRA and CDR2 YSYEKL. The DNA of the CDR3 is TGCGCCAGCAGCCACCTCAGCGGGAGTGGCTCCTACGAGCAGTACTTC. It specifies CASSHLSGSGSYEQYF.

The CDR3 DNA reads as TGTGCCAGCAGCCCGTCGGACAGGGTATATTATGGCTACACCTTC. It specifies CASSPSDRVYYGYTF. The genes are TRBV27 and TRBJ1-2; 8 bases are shared with TRBD1. With V trimmed by 6 bases and J by 5 bases, 11 bases remained unmatched. Germline V gene lookup returns CDR1 MNHEY and CDR2 SMNVEV (reference sequence). The CDR3 covers 15 residues.

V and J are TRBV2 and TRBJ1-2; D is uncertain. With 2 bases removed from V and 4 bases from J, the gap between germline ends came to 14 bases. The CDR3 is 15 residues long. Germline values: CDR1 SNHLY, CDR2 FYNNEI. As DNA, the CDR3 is TGTGCCAGCAGTGAAAGTAAGAGCCCGTCCTATGGCTACACCTTC. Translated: CASSESKSPSYGYTF.

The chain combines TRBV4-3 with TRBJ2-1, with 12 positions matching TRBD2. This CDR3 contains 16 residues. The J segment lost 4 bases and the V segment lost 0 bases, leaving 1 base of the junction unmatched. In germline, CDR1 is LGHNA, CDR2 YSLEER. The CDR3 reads CASSQDTSGGYNEQFF. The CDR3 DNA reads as TGCGCCAGCAGCCAAGATACTAGCGGGGGGTACAATGAGCAGTTCTTC.

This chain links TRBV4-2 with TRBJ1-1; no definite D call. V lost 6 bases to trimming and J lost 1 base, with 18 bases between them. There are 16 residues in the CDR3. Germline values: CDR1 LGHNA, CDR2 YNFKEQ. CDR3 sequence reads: CASRNAWILENTEAFF. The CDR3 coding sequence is TGTGCCAGCAGAAACGCGTGGATCCTAGAGAACACTGAAGCTTTCTTT.

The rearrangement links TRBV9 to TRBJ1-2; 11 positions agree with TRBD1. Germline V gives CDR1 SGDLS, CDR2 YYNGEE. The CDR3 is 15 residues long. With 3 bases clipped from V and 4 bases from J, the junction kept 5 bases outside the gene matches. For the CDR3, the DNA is TGTGCCAGCAGCGGGACAGGGGGCGCGGGCTATGGCTACACCTTC. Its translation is CASSGTGGAGYGYTF.

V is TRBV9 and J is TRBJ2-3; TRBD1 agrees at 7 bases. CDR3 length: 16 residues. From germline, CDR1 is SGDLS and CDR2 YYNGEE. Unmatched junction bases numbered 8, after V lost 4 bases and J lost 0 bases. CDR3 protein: CASSTWAGGSTDTQYF. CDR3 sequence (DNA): TGTGCCAGCAGCACTTGGGCAGGGGGAAGCACAGATACGCAGTATTTT.

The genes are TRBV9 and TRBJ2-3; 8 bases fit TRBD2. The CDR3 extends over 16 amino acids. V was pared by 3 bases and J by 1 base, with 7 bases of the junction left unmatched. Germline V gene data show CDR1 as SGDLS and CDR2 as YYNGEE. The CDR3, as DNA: TGTGCCAGCAGCGGGCGAGCGGGAGAGGGCACAGATACGCAGTATTTT. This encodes CASSGRAGEGTDTQYF.

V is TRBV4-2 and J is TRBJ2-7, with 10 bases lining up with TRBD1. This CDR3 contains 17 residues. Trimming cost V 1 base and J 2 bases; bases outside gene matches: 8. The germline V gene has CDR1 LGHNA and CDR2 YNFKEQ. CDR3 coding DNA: TGTGCCAGCAGCCAAGCCCTCGGGGACAGGGGAACCTACGAGCAGTACTTC. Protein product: CASSQALGDRGTYEQYF.

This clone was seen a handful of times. CDR3 DNA: TGTGCCTATAGGGGAGGTAAAAACATTCAGTACTTC. This translates into CAYRGGKNIQYF. The chain recombines TRBV2 with TRBJ2-4; D possibly corresponds to TRBD2 (6 bases). Between the trimmed V and J ends, which lost 11 bases and 4 bases, there was a span of 12 bases. The CDR3 covers 12 residues. Germline V gene sequence: CDR1 SNHLY, CDR2 FYNNEI.

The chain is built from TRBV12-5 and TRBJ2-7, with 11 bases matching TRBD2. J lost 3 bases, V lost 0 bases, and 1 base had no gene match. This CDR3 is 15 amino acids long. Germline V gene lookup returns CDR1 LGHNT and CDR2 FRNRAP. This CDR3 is CASGLVGTSGYEQYF. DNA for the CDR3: TGTGCTAGTGGTTTGGTTGGGACTAGCGGCTACGAGCAGTACTTC.